This TCR beta chain was recorded in a study of T cell responses to AZD1222 COVID-19 vaccine. The CDR3 covers 12 residues. V was clipped by 7 bases and J by 8 bases, with 14 bases between them. Note on this clone: The antigen remains undetermined.

Profiling relied on immunoSEQ multiplex PCR, and the TCRdb table lists in-frame clones only, not all of them. The sample shows 150,000 or so clones, 85% to 95% of them seen only once. Study results and caveats: The study sampled repertoires only after the peak T cell response. At study baseline, merely more than 5 AZD1222 recipients were seropositive. A reported finding is that nearly half of spike-specific TCRs target unmutated variant regions.

The receptor's source is an adult in good health. Material: peripheral blood, obtained on day 0 of MenACWY control vaccination. The chain has TRBV12-3 or TRBV12-4 and TRBJ1-2; possibly TRBD1 for D (5 bases). Here the CDR3 reads CASTLGVGGYTF. CDR3 bases: TGTGCCAGCACCCTAGGGGTAGGCGGCTACACCTTC.